This is a list of T cell receptor beta chains from one sample in a study of PD-L1 blockade in urothelial cancer. This table comes from immunoSEQ multiplex PCR, and its TCRdb copy is limited to in-frame clones, with some not included. Here the sample spans tens of thousands of clones, roughly 89% being singletons. The source was PBMCs, collected around atezolizumab (anti-PD-L1) treatment. These receptors all stem from a man aged 55-75 years with urothelial cancer. Each CDR3 is given with its conserved first and last residue. The D gene is left open where the match is weak. Rows give clone size only sometimes, using once, few, many, or a class for an expanded clone.

j_gene: TRBJ2-3; abundance: NA; d_gene: TRBD1; len: 15; v_gene: TRBV28; CDR3nt: TGTGCCAGCAGGCAACAGGGGGCGTTCACAGATACGCAGTATTTT; CDR3aa: CASRQQGAFTDTQYF
j_gene: TRBJ1-1; abundance: NA; d_gene: NA; len: 15; v_gene: TRBV19; CDR3nt: TGTGCCAGTAGTATAAGGAGTGGGAGAGGCACTGAAGCTTTCTTT; CDR3aa: CASSIRSGRGTEAFF
j_gene: TRBJ1-1; abundance: NA; d_gene: TRBD1; len: 15; v_gene: TRBV5-1; CDR3nt: TGCGCCAGCAGCGGAGCCGGGACAGGGAACACTGAAGCTTTCTTT; CDR3aa: CASSGAGTGNTEAFF
j_gene: TRBJ1-4; abundance: NA; d_gene: NA; len: 15; v_gene: TRBV2; CDR3nt: TGTGCCAGCAAGGCAGGGATCGTAACTAATGAAAAACTGTTTTTT; CDR3aa: CASKAGIVTNEKLFF
j_gene: TRBJ2-1; abundance: NA; d_gene: NA; len: 14; v_gene: TRBV5-1; CDR3nt: TGCGCCAGCAGCTTGGTCAGAAGTTACAATGAGCAGTTCTTC; CDR3aa: CASSLVRSYNEQFF
j_gene: TRBJ2-7; abundance: NA; d_gene: NA; len: 13; v_gene: TRBV10-2; CDR3nt: TGCGCCAGCAGTGAGTCAGCTGTCTACGAGCAGTACTTC; CDR3aa: CASSESAVYEQYF
j_gene: TRBJ1-2; abundance: NA; d_gene: NA; len: 14; v_gene: TRBV5-1; CDR3nt: TGCGCCAGCAGCTTAGGGGCAGTCCCCTATGGCTACACCTTC; CDR3aa: CASSLGAVPYGYTF
j_gene: TRBJ2-7; abundance: NA; d_gene: TRBD1; len: 16; v_gene: TRBV27; CDR3nt: TGTGCCAGCAGTACTCCCCCGGGACAGGGGCCCTACGAGCAGTACTTC; CDR3aa: CASSTPPGQGPYEQYF
j_gene: TRBJ1-1; abundance: few; d_gene: NA; len: 14; v_gene: TRBV25-1; CDR3nt: TGTGCCAGCAGCGTTACAGGAATGAACACTGAAGCTTTCTTT; CDR3aa: CASSVTGMNTEAFF
j_gene: TRBJ2-5; abundance: many; d_gene: NA; len: 14; v_gene: TRBV5-6; CDR3nt: TGTGCCAGCAGCTTGACAGGGGGGGAAGAGACCCAGTACTTC; CDR3aa: CASSLTGGEETQYF
j_gene: TRBJ1-2; abundance: once; d_gene: TRBD1; len: 15; v_gene: TRBV6-6; CDR3nt: TGTGCCACCTATTCGAGGGACAGGGGGCCGGGTGGCTACACCTTC; CDR3aa: CATYSRDRGPGGYTF
j_gene: TRBJ2-5; abundance: NA; d_gene: TRBD1; len: 13; v_gene: TRBV11-2; CDR3nt: TGTGCCAGCAGTTGGGACAGGGGTCAGACCCAGTACTTC; CDR3aa: CASSWDRGQTQYF